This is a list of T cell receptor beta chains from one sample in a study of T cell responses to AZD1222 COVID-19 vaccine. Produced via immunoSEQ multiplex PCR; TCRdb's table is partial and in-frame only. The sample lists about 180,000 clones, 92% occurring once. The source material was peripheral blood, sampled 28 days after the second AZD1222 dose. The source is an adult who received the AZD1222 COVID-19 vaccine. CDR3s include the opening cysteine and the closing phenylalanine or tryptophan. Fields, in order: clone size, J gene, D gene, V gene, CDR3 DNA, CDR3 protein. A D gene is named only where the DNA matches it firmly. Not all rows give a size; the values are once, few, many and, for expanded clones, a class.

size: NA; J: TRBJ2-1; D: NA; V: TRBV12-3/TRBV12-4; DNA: TGTGCCAGCAGTTTCGCGGCAAAGGGTGAGCAGTTCTTC; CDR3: CASSFAAKGEQFF
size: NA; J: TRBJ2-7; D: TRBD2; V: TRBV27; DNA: TGTGCCAGCAGTTATCGGGGACTAGCGTTTGCCTACGAGCAGTACTTC; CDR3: CASSYRGLAFAYEQYF
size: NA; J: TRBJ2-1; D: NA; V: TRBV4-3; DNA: TGCGCCAGCAGCCAAGATCCGGGACATTCCTACAATGAGCAGTTCTTC; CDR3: CASSQDPGHSYNEQFF
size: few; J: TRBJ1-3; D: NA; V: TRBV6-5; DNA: TGTGCCAGCAGTTACCTAGGGGCGCAGGGAAACACCATATATTTT; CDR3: CASSYLGAQGNTIYF
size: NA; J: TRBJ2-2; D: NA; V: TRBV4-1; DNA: TGCGCCAGCAGCCAAGTCCACCTCCAGACCTTCTCCGGGGAGCTGTTTTTT; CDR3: CASSQVHLQTFSGELFF
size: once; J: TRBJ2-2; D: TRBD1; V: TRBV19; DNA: TGTGCCAGTACCGCACCGGGACAGACATTTGGCGGGGAGCTGTTTTTT; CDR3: CASTAPGQTFGGELFF
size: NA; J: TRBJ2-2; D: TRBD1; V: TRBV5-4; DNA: TGTGCCAGCAGCCCAGCGACAGGGGCCCTGAACACCGGGGAGCTGTTTTTT; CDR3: CASSPATGALNTGELFF
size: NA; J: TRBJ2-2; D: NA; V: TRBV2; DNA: TGTGCCAGCAGTCAACAGGGAACCGGGGAGCTGTTTTTT; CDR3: CASSQQGTGELFF
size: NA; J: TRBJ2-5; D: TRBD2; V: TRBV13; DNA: TGTGCCAGCAGCTTTATCCTAGCGGGGGACCAAGAGACCCAGTACTTC; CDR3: CASSFILAGDQETQYF
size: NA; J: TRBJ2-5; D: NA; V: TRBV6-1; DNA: TGTGCCAGCAGTGGCTTCCGGGACTCACGGTGGGAGACCCAGTACTTC; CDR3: CASSGFRDSRWETQYF
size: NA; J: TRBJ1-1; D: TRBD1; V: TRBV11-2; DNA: TGTGCCAGCAGCCAGGGGACAGGTGCTGAAGCTTTCTTT; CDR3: CASSQGTGAEAFF
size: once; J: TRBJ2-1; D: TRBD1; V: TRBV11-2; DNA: TGTGCCAGCAGCCCGTCGGGACAGGGGAACAATGAGCAGTTCTTC; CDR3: CASSPSGQGNNEQFF
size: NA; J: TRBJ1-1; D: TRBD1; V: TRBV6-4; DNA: TGTGCCAGCTCTCGGGACAGGGGAAGGAACACTGAAGCTTTCTTT; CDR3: CASSRDRGRNTEAFF
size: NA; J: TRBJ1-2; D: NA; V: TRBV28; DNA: TGTGCCAGCAGAACGGTAGGAGGCTACACCTTC; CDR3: CASRTVGGYTF
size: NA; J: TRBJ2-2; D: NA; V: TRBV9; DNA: TGTGCCAGCAGCGTAGGAGGGGATCTCCTTGGTCCCGGGGAGCTGTTTTTT; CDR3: CASSVGGDLLGPGELFF
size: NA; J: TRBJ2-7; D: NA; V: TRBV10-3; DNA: TGTGCCATCAGGGCCTCAGGGTTCGGGTACGAGCAGTACTTC; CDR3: CAIRASGFGYEQYF
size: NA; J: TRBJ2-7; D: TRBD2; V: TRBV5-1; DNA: TGCGCCAGCAGCCCGGAACGGGGGGGGACCCACGAGCAGTACTTC; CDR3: CASSPERGGTHEQYF
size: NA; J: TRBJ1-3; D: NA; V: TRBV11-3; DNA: TGTGCCAGCAGCTCCTCTTTATTTGGAAACACCATATATTTT; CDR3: CASSSSLFGNTIYF
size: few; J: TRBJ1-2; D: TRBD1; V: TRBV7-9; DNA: TGTGCCAGCAGGGGGACAGTCTATGGCTACACCTTC; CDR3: CASRGTVYGYTF
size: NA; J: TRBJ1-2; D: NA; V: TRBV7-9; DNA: TGTGCCAGCACCACTTATCGTGATTTTGGTGGCTACACCTTC; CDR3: CASTTYRDFGGYTF
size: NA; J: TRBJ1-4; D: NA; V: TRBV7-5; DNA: TGTGCCAGAAGCTTGGGACAGGGAACAACAACTAATGAAAAACTGTTTTTT; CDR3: CARSLGQGTTTNEKLFF
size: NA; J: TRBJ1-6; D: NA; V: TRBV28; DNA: TGTGCCAGCAGCCGCGGGTACACTAGGGTTTCACCCCTCCACTTT; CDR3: CASSRGYTRVSPLHF
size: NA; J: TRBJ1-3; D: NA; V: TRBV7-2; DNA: TGTGCCAGCAGCTTAGTAGGACAGTCGGCTGGAAACACCATATATTTT; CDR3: CASSLVGQSAGNTIYF
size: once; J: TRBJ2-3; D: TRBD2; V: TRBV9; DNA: TGTGCCAGCAGCGCGAGCGGGAGTAGGGCAGATACGCAGTATTTT; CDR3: CASSASGSRADTQYF
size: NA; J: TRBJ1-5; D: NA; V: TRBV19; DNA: TGTGCCAGTAGTACATACAGGGTTCATAGCAATCAGCCCCAGCATTTT; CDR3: CASSTYRVHSNQPQHF
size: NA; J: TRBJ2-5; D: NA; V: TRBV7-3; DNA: TGTGCCAGCAGCCCTATCCCGCAAGAGACCCAGTACTTC; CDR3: CASSPIPQETQYF
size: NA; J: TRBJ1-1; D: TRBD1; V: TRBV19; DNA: TGTGCCAGTAGTATGGACAGGGGGGGCACTGAAGCTTTCTTT; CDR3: CASSMDRGGTEAFF
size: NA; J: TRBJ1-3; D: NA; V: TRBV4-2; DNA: TGTGCCAGCAGCCAAGGGAGGGTTCTCCAACCCTCTGGAAACACCATATATTTT; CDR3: CASSQGRVLQPSGNTIYF
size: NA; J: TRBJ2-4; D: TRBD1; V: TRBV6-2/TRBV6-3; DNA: TGTGCCAGCAGTTACGCGTGGACAGGGATCGTGAGATCCAAAAACATTCAGTACTTC; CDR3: CASSYAWTGIVRSKNIQYF
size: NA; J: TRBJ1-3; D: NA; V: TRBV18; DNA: TGTGCCAGCTCACTTTCGGGAGCTACCTCTGGAAACACCATATATTTT; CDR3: CASSLSGATSGNTIYF
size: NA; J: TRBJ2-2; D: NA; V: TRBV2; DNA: TGTGCCAGCATTCGGAGGACTATAGGAGCCGGGGAGCTGTTTTTT; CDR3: CASIRRTIGAGELFF
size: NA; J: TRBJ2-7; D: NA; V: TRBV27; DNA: TGTGCCAGCAGCCGAACCGGGACCCCTTTCGAGCAGTACTTC; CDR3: CASSRTGTPFEQYF
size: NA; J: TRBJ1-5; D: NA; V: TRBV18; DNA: TGTGCCAGCTCACCACGGAGGGATCAGCCCCAGCATTTT; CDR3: CASSPRRDQPQHF
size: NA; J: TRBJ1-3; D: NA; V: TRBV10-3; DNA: TGTGCCATCAGTGAGTCGACAGTACCCGGAAACACCATATATTTT; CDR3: CAISESTVPGNTIYF